This TCR beta chain was recorded in a study of blood T cell repertoires in COVID-19. The CDR3 runs 15 residues. Germline values: CDR1 SGHKS, CDR2 YYEKEE (reference sequence). With 3 bases removed from V and 8 bases from J, the gap between germline ends came to 18 bases. The data were produced by immunoSEQ multiplex PCR, yet TCRdb's version contains in-frame clones alone and is incomplete. The sample records just over 650,000 clones, 85% to 90% being singletons. This receptor was taken from a woman aged 18-29 years with acute or convalescent COVID-19. The chain employs TRBV5-5 and TRBJ2-1; D is uncertain. The sample consisted of peripheral blood. The chain's CDR3 is CASSSPTEAVDEQFF. The CDR3 DNA reads as TGTGCCAGCAGCTCGCCCACTGAGGCGGTCGATGAGCAGTTCTTC. Based on the CDR3 plus reference TRBV5-5 and TRBJ2-1, the full variable domain is DAGVTQSPTHLIKTRGQQVTLRCSPISGHKSVSWYQQVLGQGPQFIFQYYEKEERGRGNFPDRFSARQFPNYSSELNVNALLLGDSALYLCASSSPTEAVDEQFFGPGTRLTVL.